Following are 5 T cell receptor beta chains from one sample sequenced in a study of Epstein–Barr virus B cells in breast cancer. The antigens of these receptors remain unknown. Full V(D)J regions of alpha and beta chains were captured from RNA using SMARTer profiling. TCRdb reprocessed the 5' RACE reads with MiXCR, giving one entry per CDR3 protein. The data contain 1,500 to 2,000 distinct CDR3 sequences, 14% to 15% of them singletons. The sample comprised tumor-infiltrating lymphocytes expanded in culture. The receptors come from a woman aged 40 to 49 with triple-negative breast cancer.

Within the sample, this clonotype is medium-sized. The chain has TRBV20-1 and TRBJ1-1; TRBD1 might be the D (6 bases). The V end lost 5 bases, the J end lost 5 bases, and 12 bases lay between the germline ends. The germline V gene encodes CDR1 DFQATT and CDR2 SNEGSKA (reference sequence). There are 12 residues in the CDR3. CDR3 sequence: CSAEKQGTEAFF. As DNA, the CDR3 is TGCAGTGCTGAGAAACAGGGAACTGAAGCTTTCTTT.

This clonotype has a count of ten or more. The V call is TRBV5-4, the J call TRBJ1-6; a possible D gene is TRBD1 (5 bases). Trimming took off 7 bases at V and 7 bases at J, with 9 bases between the two ends. This CDR3 comprises 12 residues. Germline V CDR1 and CDR2: SGHNT, YYREEE (reference sequence). The CDR3 is CASSQDNSPLHF. The DNA for the CDR3 is TGTGCCAGCTCACAGGACAATTCACCCCTCCACTTT.

This clonotype was counted ten times or more. The chain recombines TRBV6-2 or TRBV6-3 with TRBJ2-1; D unclear. Between the trimmed V and J ends, which lost 6 bases and 9 bases, there was a span of 12 bases. The CDR3 is 12 residues long. Germline CDR1 and CDR2: MNHEY and SVGEGT. CDR3 bases: TGTGCCAGCAGCCTCTACGTGGGTGAGCAGTTCTTC. Amino acids: CASSLYVGEQFF.

This CDR3 reads CASSLSGRGDGEHF. The CDR3 nucleotides read TGTGCCAGCAGCTTAAGCGGGAGGGGTGACGGGGAGCATTTT. The J gene is TRBJ1-5, the V gene TRBV11-2, with D perhaps TRBD1 (5 bases). This CDR3 has 14 amino acids. Germline V gives CDR1 SGHAT, CDR2 FQNNGV. The V end lost 2 bases, the J end lost 14 bases, and 19 bases lay between the germline ends.

By share, this clonotype counts as large. The chain links TRBV11-2 to TRBJ2-2; 10 nucleotides agree with TRBD2. The CDR3 spans 15 residues. The germline V gene encodes CDR1 SGHAT and CDR2 FQNNGV. J was trimmed by 7 bases and V by 2 bases; bases with no gene match: 4. The CDR3 is CASSLSGRGDGELFF. The CDR3, as DNA: TGTGCCAGCAGCTTAAGCGGGAGGGGTGACGGGGAGCTGTTTTTT.